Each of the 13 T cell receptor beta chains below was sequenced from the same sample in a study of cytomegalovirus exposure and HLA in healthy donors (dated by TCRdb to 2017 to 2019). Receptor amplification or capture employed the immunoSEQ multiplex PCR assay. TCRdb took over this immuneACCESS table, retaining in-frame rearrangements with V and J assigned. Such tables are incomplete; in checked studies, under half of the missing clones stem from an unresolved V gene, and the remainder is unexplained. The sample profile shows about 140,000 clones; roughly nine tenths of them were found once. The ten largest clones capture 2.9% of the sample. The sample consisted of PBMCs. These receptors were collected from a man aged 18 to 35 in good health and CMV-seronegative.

Here the CDR3 DNA reads TGCGCCAGCAGCTTGGCAGGGACTAGGTCGGAGACCCAGTACTTC. Its protein product is CASSLAGTRSETQYF. This chain uses TRBV5-1 with TRBJ2-5; 8 nucleotides line up with TRBD2. Germline V gene sequence: CDR1 SGHRS, CDR2 YFSETQ. With V trimmed by 0 bases and J by 5 bases, 6 bases remained unmatched. The CDR3 runs 15 residues.

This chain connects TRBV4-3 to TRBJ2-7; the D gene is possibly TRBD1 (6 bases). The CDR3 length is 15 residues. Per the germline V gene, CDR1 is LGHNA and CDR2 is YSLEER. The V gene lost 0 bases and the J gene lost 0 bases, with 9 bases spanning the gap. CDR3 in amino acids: CASSQDPTGSYEQYF. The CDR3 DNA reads TGCGCCAGCAGCCAAGATCCGACAGGCTCCTACGAGCAGTACTTC.

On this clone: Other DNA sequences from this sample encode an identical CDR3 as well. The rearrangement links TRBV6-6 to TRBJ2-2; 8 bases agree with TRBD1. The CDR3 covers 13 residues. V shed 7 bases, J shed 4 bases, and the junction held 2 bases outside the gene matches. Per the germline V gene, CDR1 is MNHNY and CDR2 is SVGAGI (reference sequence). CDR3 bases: TGTGCCAGCACTGACAGGGGCACCGGGGAGCTGTTTTTT. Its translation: CASTDRGTGELFF.

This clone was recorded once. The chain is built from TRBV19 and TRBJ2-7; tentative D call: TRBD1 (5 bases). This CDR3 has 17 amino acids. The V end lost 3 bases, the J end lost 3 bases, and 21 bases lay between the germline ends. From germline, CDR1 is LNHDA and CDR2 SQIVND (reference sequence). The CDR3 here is CASSISVGWAGNYEQYF. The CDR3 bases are TGTGCCAGTAGTATCTCGGTCGGATGGGCAGGGAACTACGAGCAGTACTTC.

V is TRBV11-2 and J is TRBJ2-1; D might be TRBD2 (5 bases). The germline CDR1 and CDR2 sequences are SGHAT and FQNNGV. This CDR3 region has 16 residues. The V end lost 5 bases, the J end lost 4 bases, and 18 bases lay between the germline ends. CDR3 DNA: TGTGCCAGCAGCCCAGTAGGTGGGAGTGGGTACAATGAGCAGTTCTTC. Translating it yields CASSPVGGSGYNEQFF.

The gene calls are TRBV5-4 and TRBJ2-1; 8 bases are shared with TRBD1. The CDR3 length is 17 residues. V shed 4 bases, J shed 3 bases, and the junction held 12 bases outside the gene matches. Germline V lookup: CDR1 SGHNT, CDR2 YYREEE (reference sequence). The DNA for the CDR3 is TGTGCCAGCAGCCCGACCCCCGACAGGGGACTCTACAATGAGCAGTTCTTC. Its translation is CASSPTPDRGLYNEQFF.

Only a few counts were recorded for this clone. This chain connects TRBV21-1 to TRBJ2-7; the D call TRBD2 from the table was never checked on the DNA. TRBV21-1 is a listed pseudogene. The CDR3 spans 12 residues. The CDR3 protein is CASTGGFYEQYF. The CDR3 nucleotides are TGTGCCAGCACGGGGGGGTTCTACGAGCAGTACTTC.

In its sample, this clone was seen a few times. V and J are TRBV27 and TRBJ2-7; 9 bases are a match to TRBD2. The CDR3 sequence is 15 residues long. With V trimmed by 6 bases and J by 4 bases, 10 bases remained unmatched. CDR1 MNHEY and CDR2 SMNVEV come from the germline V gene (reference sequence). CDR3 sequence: CASRMTSGTSYEQYF. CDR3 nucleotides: TGTGCCAGCAGGATGACTAGCGGAACTTCATACGAGCAGTACTTC.

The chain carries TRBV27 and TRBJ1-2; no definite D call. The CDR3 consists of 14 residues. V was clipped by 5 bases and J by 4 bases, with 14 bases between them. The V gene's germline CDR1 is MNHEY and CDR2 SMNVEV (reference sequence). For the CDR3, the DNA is TGTGCCAGCAGTCCTACCCGGGAGATCTATGGCTACACCTTC. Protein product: CASSPTREIYGYTF.

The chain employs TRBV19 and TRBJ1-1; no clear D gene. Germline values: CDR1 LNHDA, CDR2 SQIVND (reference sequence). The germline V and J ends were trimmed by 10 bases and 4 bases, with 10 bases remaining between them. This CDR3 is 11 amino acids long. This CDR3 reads CAIKRGTEAFF. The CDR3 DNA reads TGTGCCATAAAACGGGGCACTGAAGCTTTCTTT.

The chain's CDR3 is CASRLDTLEQYF. The CDR3 nucleotides are TGTGCCAGCAGACTCGACACACTCGAGCAGTACTTC. The chain links TRBV5-4 to TRBJ2-7; D is unresolved. The CDR3 is made up of 12 amino acids. V lost 5 bases, J lost 6 bases, and 12 bases lay in between. Germline lookup yields CDR1 SGHNT and CDR2 YYREEE (reference sequence).

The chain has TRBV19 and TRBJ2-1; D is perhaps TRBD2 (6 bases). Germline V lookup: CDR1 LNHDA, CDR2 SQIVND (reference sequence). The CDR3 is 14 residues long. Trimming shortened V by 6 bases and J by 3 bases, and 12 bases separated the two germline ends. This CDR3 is CASRSGEGYNEQFF. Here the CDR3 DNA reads TGTGCCAGTAGGTCGGGAGAAGGCTACAATGAGCAGTTCTTC.

The CDR3 region is CASRRTHEQFF. The CDR3 DNA reads as TGTGCCAGCAGGCGAACCCATGAGCAGTTCTTC. The chain links TRBV27 to TRBJ2-1; D remains ambiguous. V was pared by 6 bases and J by 8 bases, with 8 bases between. The CDR3 covers 11 residues. Germline CDR1 MNHEY, CDR2 SMNVEV (reference sequence).